This TCR beta chain was retrieved from a study of T cell responses to AZD1222 COVID-19 vaccine. CDR3 length: 12 amino acids. V was cut by 4 bases and J by 8 bases, with 11 bases left in between. Per germline, CDR1 LNHDA and CDR2 SQIVND (reference sequence). Method: immunoSEQ multiplex PCR; TCRdb's copy keeps in-frame clones and lacks some. The table lists about 94,000 clones, 85% of them singletons. This clone came up once. What it binds is not known. General study points: Spike-specific TCR breadth and depth rose after two AZD1222 doses. The donors showed a predominance of white British ancestry and of females, with possible underestimation of clonal diversity. CD4 TCRs associated with vaccination spanned spike, dominating at 160-218 and 743-854. Nearly half of the spike-specific TCRs reportedly recognize variant regions that carry no mutations.

This TCR came from an adult who received the AZD1222 COVID-19 vaccine. The chain joins TRBV19 to TRBJ1-2; D is perhaps TRBD1 (6 bases). The sequences come from peripheral blood, collected 28 days after the second AZD1222 dose. The CDR3 bases are TGTGCCAGTAGTAACGGGGGCTGGGGCTACACCTTC. Translating gives CASSNGGWGYTF.